A selection of T cell receptor beta chains follows, all from one sample in a study of blood T cells in healthy people across ages. TCRdb used MiXCR to reprocess the 5' RACE reads, holding one entry per CDR3 protein. The data contain about 800,000 distinct CDR3 sequences, around 25% of them singletons. The same sample was also used in a study of T cells of mothers and their children.

The material sequenced was blood. These receptors were obtained from a boy between 10 and 17 years old in good health. Each CDR3 is given with its conserved first and last residue. The order of the fields is clone size, J gene, CDR3 length, D gene, V gene, CDR3 protein, CDR3 DNA. A D gene is named only where the DNA matches it firmly. A row's size may be missing; if present it is once, few, many or a size class.

clone size: -
J gene: TRBJ2-1
CDR3 length: 14
D gene: TRBD2
V gene: TRBV7-2
CDR3 protein: CASSSSAGVNEQFF
CDR3 DNA: TGTGCCAGCAGCTCAAGCGCGGGGGTCAATGAGCAGTTCTTC

clone size: -
J gene: TRBJ2-4
CDR3 length: 17
D gene: -
V gene: TRBV3-1
CDR3 protein: CASSQDFGGGGKNIQYF
CDR3 DNA: TGTGCCAGCAGCCAAGATTTCGGGGGTGGAGGCAAAAACATTCAGTACTTC

clone size: -
J gene: TRBJ2-1
CDR3 length: 15
D gene: -
V gene: TRBV7-8
CDR3 protein: CASSLSPDYLNEQFF
CDR3 DNA: TGTGCCAGCAGCCTAAGCCCGGACTACCTCAATGAGCAGTTCTTC

clone size: -
J gene: TRBJ2-7
CDR3 length: 15
D gene: TRBD2
V gene: TRBV9
CDR3 protein: CADKSTSGGGCEQYF
CDR3 DNA: TGTGCCGACAAGTCGACTAGCGGAGGGGGTTGCGAGCAGTACTTC

clone size: few
J gene: TRBJ1-2
CDR3 length: 14
D gene: -
V gene: TRBV18
CDR3 protein: CASWAAATNYGYTF
CDR3 DNA: TGTGCCAGCTGGGCGGCGGCCACTAACTATGGCTACACCTTC

clone size: -
J gene: TRBJ2-1
CDR3 length: 15
D gene: TRBD1
V gene: TRBV20-1
CDR3 protein: CSETGTGGSYNEQFF
CDR3 DNA: TGCAGTGAAACCGGGACAGGGGGCTCCTACAATGAGCAGTTCTTC

clone size: -
J gene: TRBJ1-1
CDR3 length: 12
D gene: -
V gene: TRBV12-3/TRBV12-4
CDR3 protein: CASSLQGSIAFF
CDR3 DNA: TGTGCCAGCAGTTTGCAGGGATCGATCGCTTTCTTT

clone size: -
J gene: TRBJ2-1
CDR3 length: 16
D gene: TRBD1
V gene: TRBV10-2
CDR3 protein: CASSDPGTNRGNEQFF
CDR3 DNA: TGCGCCAGCAGTGACCCTGGGACCAACAGGGGCAATGAGCAGTTCTTC

clone size: -
J gene: TRBJ1-1
CDR3 length: 14
D gene: -
V gene: TRBV11-2
CDR3 protein: CASSSFLGGTEAFF
CDR3 DNA: TGTGCCAGCAGCTCGTTTTTGGGGGGAACTGAAGCTTTCTTT

clone size: many
J gene: TRBJ2-5
CDR3 length: 14
D gene: -
V gene: TRBV4-3
CDR3 protein: CASSQDRQQETQYF
CDR3 DNA: TGCGCCAGCAGCCAAGATAGACAGCAAGAGACCCAGTACTTC

clone size: -
J gene: TRBJ2-4
CDR3 length: 17
D gene: -
V gene: TRBV9
CDR3 protein: CASSVGPLTGAKNIQYF
CDR3 DNA: TGTGCCAGCAGCGTAGGGCCCCTGACAGGAGCCAAAAACATTCAGTACTTC

clone size: few
J gene: TRBJ2-2
CDR3 length: 13
D gene: -
V gene: TRBV7-7
CDR3 protein: CASSIQVTGELFF
CDR3 DNA: TGTGCTAGCAGCATACAGGTGACCGGGGAGCTGTTTTTT

clone size: few
J gene: TRBJ2-7
CDR3 length: 12
D gene: -
V gene: TRBV7-6
CDR3 protein: CASSLDGHEQYF
CDR3 DNA: TGTGCCAGCAGCTTAGACGGCCACGAGCAGTACTTC

clone size: -
J gene: TRBJ2-7
CDR3 length: 18
D gene: TRBD1
V gene: TRBV27
CDR3 protein: CASSLSLPGQGPSYEQYF
CDR3 DNA: TGTGCCAGCAGTTTATCGCTCCCGGGACAGGGGCCCTCCTACGAGCAGTACTTC

clone size: -
J gene: TRBJ2-1
CDR3 length: 14
D gene: -
V gene: TRBV9
CDR3 protein: CASSVGGGLREQFF
CDR3 DNA: TGTGCCAGCAGCGTAGGAGGAGGGTTGAGGGAGCAGTTCTTC

clone size: -
J gene: TRBJ2-3
CDR3 length: 16
D gene: -
V gene: TRBV15
CDR3 protein: CATSTRLGGLTDTQYF
CDR3 DNA: TGTGCCACCAGCACCCGACTAGGTGGTCTTACAGATACGCAGTATTTT

clone size: many
J gene: TRBJ2-3
CDR3 length: 13
D gene: -
V gene: TRBV6-5
CDR3 protein: CASSLLATDTQYF
CDR3 DNA: TGTGCCAGCAGTCTGCTAGCAACAGATACGCAGTATTTT

clone size: few
J gene: TRBJ2-1
CDR3 length: 14
D gene: -
V gene: TRBV5-1
CDR3 protein: CASSLYLGYNEQFF
CDR3 DNA: TGCGCCAGCAGCTTGTACTTAGGGTACAATGAGCAGTTCTTC

clone size: few
J gene: TRBJ2-5
CDR3 length: 13
D gene: TRBD1
V gene: TRBV20-1
CDR3 protein: CSANDRGSETQYF
CDR3 DNA: TGCAGTGCCAACGACAGGGGTAGTGAGACCCAGTACTTC

clone size: few
J gene: TRBJ2-1
CDR3 length: 14
D gene: TRBD1
V gene: TRBV5-1
CDR3 protein: CASSDYRGLNEQFF
CDR3 DNA: TGCGCCAGCAGCGACTACAGGGGGCTCAATGAGCAGTTCTTC

clone size: -
J gene: TRBJ2-2
CDR3 length: 15
D gene: TRBD2
V gene: TRBV9
CDR3 protein: CASSVESGGRGELFF
CDR3 DNA: TGTGCCAGCAGCGTAGAGAGCGGCGGGAGAGGGGAGCTGTTTTTT

clone size: few
J gene: TRBJ2-1
CDR3 length: 13
D gene: -
V gene: TRBV6-2/TRBV6-3
CDR3 protein: CVSSPEGHNEQFF
CDR3 DNA: TGTGTCAGCAGTCCGGAGGGCCACAATGAGCAGTTCTTC

clone size: -
J gene: TRBJ2-1
CDR3 length: 15
D gene: -
V gene: TRBV20-1
CDR3 protein: CSARDPADLYNEQFF
CDR3 DNA: TGCAGTGCTAGAGATCCTGCGGACCTATACAATGAGCAGTTCTTC

clone size: -
J gene: TRBJ2-7
CDR3 length: 14
D gene: -
V gene: TRBV10-3
CDR3 protein: CAISGLGPAYEQYF
CDR3 DNA: TGTGCCATCAGTGGGCTGGGACCGGCCTACGAGCAGTACTTC

clone size: many
J gene: TRBJ2-5
CDR3 length: 14
D gene: -
V gene: TRBV7-9
CDR3 protein: CASSQTGFEETQYF
CDR3 DNA: TGTGCCAGCAGCCAAACAGGATTCGAAGAGACCCAGTACTTC